The rows below give T cell receptor beta chains drawn from one sample of a study of blood T cells in healthy people across ages. Via MiXCR, TCRdb re-called the 5' RACE reads, giving one row per CDR3 protein. The data show some 730,000 distinct CDR3 sequences, about a fifth seen once. Sequenced material: blood. These receptors originate from a man in his 70s in good health. The CDR3 runs from the conserved cysteine through the conserved F or W. The order of the fields is V gene, D gene, clone size, J gene, CDR3 protein, CDR3 DNA. A D gene is named only where the DNA matches it firmly. The size of a clone is reported for some rows only, either as once, few or many, or as a class for expanded clones.

V gene: TRBV7-8; D gene: TRBD1; clone size: few; J gene: TRBJ1-1; CDR3 protein: CASSLPLGQGRGTEAFF; CDR3 DNA: TGTGCCAGCAGCTTACCCCTAGGACAGGGGCGCGGCACTGAAGCTTTCTTT
V gene: TRBV12-3/TRBV12-4; D gene: NA; clone size: few; J gene: TRBJ2-1; CDR3 protein: CASRPPGPIAYNEQFF; CDR3 DNA: TGTGCCAGCAGGCCGCCGGGCCCCATAGCTTACAATGAGCAGTTCTTC
V gene: TRBV7-2; D gene: NA; clone size: many; J gene: TRBJ2-3; CDR3 protein: CASSLVSDTQYF; CDR3 DNA: TGTGCCAGCAGCTTAGTTTCCGATACGCAGTATTTT
V gene: TRBV2; D gene: NA; clone size: few; J gene: TRBJ2-1; CDR3 protein: CASTVALEQFF; CDR3 DNA: TGTGCCAGCACCGTAGCGCTTGAGCAGTTCTTC
V gene: TRBV6-5; D gene: NA; clone size: few; J gene: TRBJ1-1; CDR3 protein: CASSYSTGGSTEAFF; CDR3 DNA: TGTGCCAGCAGTTACTCGACAGGCGGGAGCACTGAAGCTTTCTTT
V gene: TRBV20-1; D gene: TRBD1; clone size: NA; J gene: TRBJ2-1; CDR3 protein: CSARDLRTGGREAYNEQFF; CDR3 DNA: TGCAGTGCTAGAGATCTCAGGACAGGGGGCAGAGAGGCCTACAATGAGCAGTTCTTC
V gene: TRBV20-1; D gene: NA; clone size: few; J gene: TRBJ2-7; CDR3 protein: CSARDQTGYSYEQYF; CDR3 DNA: TGCAGTGCTAGGGACCAGACAGGTTACTCCTACGAGCAGTACTTC
V gene: TRBV20-1; D gene: TRBD2; clone size: NA; J gene: TRBJ2-5; CDR3 protein: CRADSGIGETHYF; CDR3 DNA: TGCAGAGCCGATAGCGGGATAGGTGAGACCCACTACTTC
V gene: TRBV7-2; D gene: NA; clone size: few; J gene: TRBJ1-1; CDR3 protein: CASSLMAAQREAFF; CDR3 DNA: TGTGCCAGCAGCTTGATGGCGGCCCAACGTGAAGCTTTCTTT
V gene: TRBV5-5; D gene: TRBD1; clone size: NA; J gene: TRBJ2-2; CDR3 protein: CASSGISEGAVNTGELFF; CDR3 DNA: TGTGCCAGCAGTGGGATAAGCGAGGGGGCCGTCAACACCGGGGAGCTGTTTTTT
V gene: TRBV7-9; D gene: NA; clone size: many; J gene: TRBJ2-1; CDR3 protein: CASSQINYNEQFF; CDR3 DNA: TGTGCCAGCAGCCAAATCAACTACAATGAGCAGTTCTTC
V gene: TRBV3-1; D gene: NA; clone size: few; J gene: TRBJ2-1; CDR3 protein: CASSQDLATVMVDEQFF; CDR3 DNA: TGTGCCAGCAGCCAAGATTTGGCGACGGTAATGGTGGATGAGCAGTTCTTC
V gene: TRBV7-9; D gene: NA; clone size: few; J gene: TRBJ1-1; CDR3 protein: CASSLTPGEAFF; CDR3 DNA: TGTGCCAGCAGCCTTACCCCAGGTGAAGCTTTCTTT
V gene: TRBV20-1; D gene: TRBD2; clone size: many; J gene: TRBJ2-7; CDR3 protein: CSARIKRGPGHEQYF; CDR3 DNA: TGCAGTGCTAGGATCAAGCGGGGTCCGGGGCACGAGCAGTACTTC
V gene: TRBV6-5; D gene: NA; clone size: NA; J gene: TRBJ2-2; CDR3 protein: CASSSLSQGTGELFF; CDR3 DNA: TGTGCCAGCAGTTCATTATCACAGGGTACCGGGGAGCTGTTTTTT
V gene: TRBV20-1; D gene: NA; clone size: NA; J gene: TRBJ1-3; CDR3 protein: CSAPDGAGNTIYF; CDR3 DNA: TGCAGTGCACCGGACGGAGCTGGAAACACCATATATTTT
V gene: TRBV5-1; D gene: TRBD1; clone size: NA; J gene: TRBJ2-7; CDR3 protein: CASSLDGTGVSYEQYF; CDR3 DNA: TGCGCCAGCAGCTTGGACGGGACAGGGGTTTCCTACGAGCAGTACTTC
V gene: TRBV5-1; D gene: NA; clone size: many; J gene: TRBJ1-6; CDR3 protein: CASSQGQLNSPLHF; CDR3 DNA: TGCGCCAGCAGCCAAGGACAGCTTAATTCACCCCTCCACTTT